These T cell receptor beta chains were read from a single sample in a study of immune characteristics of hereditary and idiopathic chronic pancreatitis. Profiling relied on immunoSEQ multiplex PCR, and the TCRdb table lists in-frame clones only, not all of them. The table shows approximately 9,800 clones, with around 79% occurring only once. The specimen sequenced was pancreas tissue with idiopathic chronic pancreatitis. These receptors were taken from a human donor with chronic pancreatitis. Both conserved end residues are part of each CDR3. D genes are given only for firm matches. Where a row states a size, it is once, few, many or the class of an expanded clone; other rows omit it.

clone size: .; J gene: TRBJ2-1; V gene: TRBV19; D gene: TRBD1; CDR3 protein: CASSIFRTGFYNEQFF; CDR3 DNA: TGTGCCAGTAGTATATTTCGGACAGGGTTTTACAATGAGCAGTTCTTC
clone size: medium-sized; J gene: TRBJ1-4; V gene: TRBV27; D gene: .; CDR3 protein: CASNQAGALNEKLFF; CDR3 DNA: TGTGCCAGCAACCAAGCAGGAGCACTTAATGAAAAACTGTTTTTT
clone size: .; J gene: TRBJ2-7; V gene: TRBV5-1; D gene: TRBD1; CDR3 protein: CASSLTGVNEQYF; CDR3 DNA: TGCGCCAGCAGCTTAACAGGGGTCAACGAGCAGTACTTC
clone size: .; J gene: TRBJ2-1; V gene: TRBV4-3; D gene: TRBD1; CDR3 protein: CASSHQHPDRAPYNEQFF; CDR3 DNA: TGCGCCAGCAGCCATCAACACCCGGACAGGGCTCCCTACAATGAGCAGTTCTTC
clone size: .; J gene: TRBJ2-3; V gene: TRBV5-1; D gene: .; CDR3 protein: CASSLMPDRLGSTDTQYF; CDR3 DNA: TGCGCCAGCAGCTTAATGCCGGACCGACTAGGGAGCACAGATACGCAGTATTTT
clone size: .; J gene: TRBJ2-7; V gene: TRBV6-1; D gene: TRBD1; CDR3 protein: CASSEAGTGYNEQYF; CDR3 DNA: TGTGCCAGCAGTGAAGCAGGGACAGGGTATAACGAGCAGTACTTC
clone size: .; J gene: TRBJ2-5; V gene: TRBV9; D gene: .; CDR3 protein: CASSRGGTYETQYF; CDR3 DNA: TGTGCCAGCAGCAGAGGGGGGACTTACGAGACCCAGTACTTC
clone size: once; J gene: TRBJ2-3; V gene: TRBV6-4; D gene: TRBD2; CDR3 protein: CASSESGTSGTDTQYF; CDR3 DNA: TGTGCCAGCAGTGAGTCTGGGACTAGCGGCACAGATACGCAGTATTTT
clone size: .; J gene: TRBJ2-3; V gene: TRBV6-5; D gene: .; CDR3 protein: CATRSFDRSTDTQYF; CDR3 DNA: TGTGCCACGCGGAGTTTTGATAGAAGCACAGATACGCAGTATTTT
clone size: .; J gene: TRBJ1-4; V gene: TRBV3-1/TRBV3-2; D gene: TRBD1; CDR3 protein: CASSQDGTGWEKLFF; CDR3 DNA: TGTGCCAGCAGCCAAGATGGGACAGGGTGGGAAAAACTGTTTTTT
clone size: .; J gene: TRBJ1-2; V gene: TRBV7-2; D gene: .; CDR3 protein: CASSLARPGYTF; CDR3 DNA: TGTGCCAGCAGCTTAGCGCGACCTGGCTACACCTTC
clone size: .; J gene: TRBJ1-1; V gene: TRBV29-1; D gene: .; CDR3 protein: CSAKAETNTEAFF; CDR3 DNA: TGCAGCGCCAAGGCGGAGACGAACACTGAAGCTTTCTTT
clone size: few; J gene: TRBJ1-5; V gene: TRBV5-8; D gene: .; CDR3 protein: CASNTGLGNQPQHF; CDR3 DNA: TGTGCCAGCAACACGGGGCTGGGCAATCAGCCCCAGCATTTT
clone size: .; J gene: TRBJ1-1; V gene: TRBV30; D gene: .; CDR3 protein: CAWVWGSVAFF; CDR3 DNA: TGTGCCTGGGTATGGGGTAGTGTAGCTTTCTTT
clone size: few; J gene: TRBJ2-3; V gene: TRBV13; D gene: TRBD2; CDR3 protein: CASSPTGGGTDTQYF; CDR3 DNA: TGTGCCAGCAGCCCTACCGGCGGGGGTACAGATACGCAGTATTTT
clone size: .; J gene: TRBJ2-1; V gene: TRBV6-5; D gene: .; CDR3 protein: CASIYRIGAEQFF; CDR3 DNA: TGTGCCAGCATTTATAGGATAGGCGCTGAGCAGTTCTTC
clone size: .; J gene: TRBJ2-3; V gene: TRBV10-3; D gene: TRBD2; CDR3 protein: CAIAGLAGTTDTQYF; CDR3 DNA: TGTGCCATAGCGGGACTAGCGGGGACTACAGATACGCAGTATTTT
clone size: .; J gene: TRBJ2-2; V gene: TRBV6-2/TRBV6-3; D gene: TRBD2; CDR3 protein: CASSYPAGALNTGELFF; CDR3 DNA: TGTGCCAGCAGTTATCCAGCGGGGGCGCTGAACACCGGGGAGCTGTTTTTT
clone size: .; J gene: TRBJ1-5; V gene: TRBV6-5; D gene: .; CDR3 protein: CASSSQMDSVQPQHF; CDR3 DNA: TGTGCCAGCAGTAGCCAAATGGACAGCGTCCAGCCCCAGCATTTT
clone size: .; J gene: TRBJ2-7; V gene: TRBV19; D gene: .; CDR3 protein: CASSISTNEQYF; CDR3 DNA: TGTGCCAGTAGTATATCAACGAACGAGCAGTACTTC
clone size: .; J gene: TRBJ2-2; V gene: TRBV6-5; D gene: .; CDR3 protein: CATIQGNTGELFF; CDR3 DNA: TGTGCCACCATACAGGGAAACACCGGGGAGCTGTTTTTT
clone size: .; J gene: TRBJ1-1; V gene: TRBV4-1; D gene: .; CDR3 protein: CASSHSGTPSMNTEAFF; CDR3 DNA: TGCGCCAGCAGCCATTCCGGGACACCTTCCATGAACACTGAAGCTTTCTTT
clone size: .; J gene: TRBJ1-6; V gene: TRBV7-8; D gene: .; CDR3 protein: CASRWTALNNSPLHF; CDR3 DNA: TGTGCCAGCAGATGGACGGCCCTCAATAATTCACCCCTCCACTTT
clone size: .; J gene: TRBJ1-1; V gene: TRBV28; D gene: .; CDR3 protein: CASGLRGWTEAFF; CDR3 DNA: TGTGCCAGCGGGCTTCGGGGGTGGACTGAAGCTTTCTTT
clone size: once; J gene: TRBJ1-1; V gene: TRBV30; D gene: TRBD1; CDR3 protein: CAWSVGQGDAFF; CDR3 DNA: TGTGCCTGGAGTGTAGGACAGGGGGATGCTTTCTTT
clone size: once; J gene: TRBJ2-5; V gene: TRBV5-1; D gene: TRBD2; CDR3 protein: CASTWASGGRRETQYF; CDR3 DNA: TGCGCCAGCACCTGGGCTAGCGGGGGGCGGAGAGAGACCCAGTACTTC